This T cell receptor beta chain was obtained from a study of CD8+CD57+ T cells in acquired aplastic anemia. About the research overall: The study obtained an average of roughly 3 ug of DNA from sorted CD4+ and CD8+ cells. Study-level results: CD8+ Simpson's diversity showed no significant patient-control difference.

The germline CDR1 and CDR2 sequences are MGHDK and SYGVNS. The length of the CDR3 is 13 residues. Concerning this clonotype itself: The antigen remains unidentified. A read error may produce the germline difference seen at one junction end.

Previously, flow cytometry had revealed CD8+CD57+ cell expansion in the patients chosen for sequencing. There were no patients without severe acquired aplastic anemia. The study profiled TCR beta VDJ and CDR3 using genomic DNA as template. TCRdb redid the calling of the reads with MiXCR, one entry per CDR3 protein. The sample carries about 190,000 distinct CDR3 sequences, nearly 50% recorded once. The TCR sequence derives from a human donor with aplastic anemia. The rearrangement links TRBV25-1 to TRBJ1-2, with a weak D call TRBD1 (6 bases). What was sequenced was sorted CD4+, CD8+, or CD8+CD57+ T cells (not recorded which) from PBMCs. DNA of the CDR3: TGTGCCAGCAGAGAAGGGGGTAACTATGGCTACGCCTTC. This encodes CASREGGNYGYAF.